This T cell receptor (beta chain) originates from a study of blood T cell repertoires in COVID-19 (dated by TCRdb to the early 2020s). Regarding the research as a whole: Samples from collaborators originated in the United States, Italy and Spain and spanned both the acute and convalescent phases of COVID-19. Subjects who had been exposed to COVID-19, were actively infected with it, or had recovered from it provided the deeply sampled blood TCRbeta repertoires that made up the dataset. Samples were obtained from the ongoing ImmuneRACE study (first 160 participants) and from some 1,300 subjects provided by 6 global collaborators. The prospective study material was composed of cDNA or gDNA derived from T cells, B-cell-depleted T cells, or PBMCs. A de-identified subject ID, COVID-19 status, age in years and sex were almost always included in the sample metadata. A freely available public database, intended as a resource for researchers studying the immune response to SARS-CoV-2, is where the repertoires were released. Where HLA class I and class II types were available, the types were taken from metadata supplied by the sample provider, not from assay-based typing. The full study reports these points: How much clinical and demographic metadata was included differed by source and by participant, and the metadata was provided uncurated.

The collaborating institutions used their own protocols to collect whole blood in K2EDTA tubes. For TCRbeta analysis, collaborators shipped samples in one of three forms: frozen whole blood, isolated PBMCs, or DNA extracted from either of those sample types. From the cysteine up to the phenylalanine, the CDR3 has a length of 13 residues. Only the CDR3 DNA stays, 39 bases, in frame from base 1. Per the germline V gene (reference sequence), SGHNT is the CDR1 and YYREEE is the CDR2. Trimming takes 1 base from V and 4 bases from J, and the germline ends sit 8 bases apart. Worth noting for this clone: Its antigen remains unidentified. Per-base qualities were not stored, and no clone one base away is much larger.

TCRbeta CDR3 regions were amplified from genomic DNA by means of the immunoSEQ Assay, a bias-controlled multiplex PCR. Regarding the original processing steps: The number of nucleated cells in each sample was estimated from the amplification of reference gene primers within the assay. To quantify the absolute abundance of each unique TCRbeta CDR3 rearrangement, sequence reads were collapsed and filtered. For each sample, productive Simpson clonality was calculated as the square root of Simpson's diversity index across productive rearrangements. The source is immuneACCESS, and TCRdb retained only in-frame sequences with V and J called. Part of the clones is not carried over; for the studies checked, unresolved V genes explain less than half of this, and the remainder is unexplained. V and J calls and clone size are given by that table; D and trimming were obtained from the DNA. The sample contains about 70,000 clones, 79% of them found a single time. The top ten hold about 6% of the sample.

This receptor chain uses TRBV5-4 and TRBJ1-2; too little of a D gene remains to name it. Input material: peripheral blood. The receptor was isolated from a woman aged 60-75 years with acute or convalescent COVID-19. The DNA sequence follows: TGTGCCAGCAGCTTGTCACAGAGCTATGGCTACACCTTC. It codes for CASSLSQSYGYTF. Outside the CDR3, residues come from the reference TRBV5-4 and TRBJ1-2 proteins, so the full variable domain is: ETGVTQSPTHLIKTRGQQVTLRCSSQSGHNTVSWYQQALGQGPQFIFQYYREEENGRGNFPPRFSGLQFPNYSSELNVNALELDDSALYLCASSLSQSYGYTFGSGTRLTVV.